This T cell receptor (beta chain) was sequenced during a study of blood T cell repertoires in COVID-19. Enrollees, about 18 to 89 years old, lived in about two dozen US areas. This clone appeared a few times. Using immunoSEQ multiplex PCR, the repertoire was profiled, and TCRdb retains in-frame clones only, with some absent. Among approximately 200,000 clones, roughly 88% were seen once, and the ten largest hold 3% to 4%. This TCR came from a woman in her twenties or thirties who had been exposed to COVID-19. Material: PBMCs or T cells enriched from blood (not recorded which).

The CDR3 DNA follows: TGTGCCAGCAGTTACTCGAGCGGCCCCTGGGGCACTGAAGCTTTCTTT. It codes for CASSYSSGPWGTEAFF. The rearrangement links TRBV6-5 to TRBJ1-1, with no clear D. V gave up 0 bases and J gave up 4 bases, with 15 bases separating them. This CDR3 has 16 amino acids. Germline CDR1 and CDR2: MNHEY and SVGAGI.